One and the same sample provided the 30 T cell receptor beta chains below, sequenced in a study of shared clonotypes between healthy human individuals. Assay used: immunoSEQ multiplex PCR; TCRdb lists only in-frame clones, some missing. The data show 1,400,000 or so clones, about 98.5% seen once. Specimen: naive CD4+ T cells sorted from blood. The subset denotes: CD45RA+ positively selected. These receptors were obtained from a man aged 30 to 45 in good health.

With regard to this clone: Other DNA sequences of this sample code for an identical CDR3. V usage is TRBV5-1 and J usage is TRBJ2-1; 8 bases fit TRBD2. V lost 2 bases, J lost 1 base, and 8 bases stayed unmatched. The CDR3 is 17 amino acids. Germline assignment: CDR1 SGHRS and CDR2 YFSETQ. The CDR3 sequence: CASSFSGSGSSYNEQFF. Written as DNA, the CDR3 is TGCGCCAGCAGCTTCAGCGGGAGCGGTAGTTCCTACAATGAGCAGTTCTTC.

Turning to this clone: The same CDR3 also results from other DNA sequences found in this sample. CDR3 protein: CATSHLYEQYF. The DNA for the CDR3 is TGTGCCACCAGCCACCTCTACGAGCAGTACTTC. This chain joins TRBV15 and TRBJ2-7; D ambiguous. Deletions cut 5 bases from V and 3 bases from J, with 5 bases between. The CDR3 length is 11 residues. Looked up from germline, CDR1 is LNHNV and CDR2 is YYDKDF (reference sequence).

The V call is TRBV14, the J call TRBJ2-3; D is undetermined. CDR1 is SGHDN, CDR2 FVKESK, per germline. There are 12 residues in the CDR3. With 5 bases removed from V and 0 bases from J, the gap between germline ends came to 3 bases. Here the CDR3 DNA reads TGTGCCAGCAGCTTTAGCACAGATACGCAGTATTTT. Amino acids: CASSFSTDTQYF.

The rearrangement uses TRBV5-6 and TRBJ1-2, with 9 positions matching TRBD1. Trimming at V came to 3 bases and at J to 0 bases, leaving 6 bases not matched to a gene. Germline CDR1 SGHDT, CDR2 YYEEEE. There are 16 residues in the CDR3. The CDR3 nucleotides read TGTGCCAGCAGCTCAGTCGACAGGGGGTCTAACTATGGCTACACCTTC. Amino acid sequence: CASSSVDRGSNYGYTF.

This chain uses TRBV7-9 with TRBJ2-7; 10 bases are a match to TRBD2. The CDR3 length is 16 residues. V lost 0 bases, J lost 6 bases, and 8 bases stayed unmatched. Germline V CDR1 and CDR2: SEHNR, FQNEAQ (reference sequence). Here the CDR3 reads CASSLAGAGGPLEQYF. The CDR3 DNA reads as TGTGCCAGCAGCTTAGCGGGAGCGGGAGGGCCGCTCGAGCAGTACTTC.

Notes on this clone: Other DNA sequences within the sample encode an identical CDR3. This chain connects TRBV7-6 to TRBJ2-2; 8 nucleotides align to TRBD1. The germline gives CDR1 SGHVS, CDR2 FNYEAQ. The CDR3 length is 15 residues. With V trimmed by 4 bases and J by 4 bases, 5 bases remained unmatched. CDR3 sequence reads: CASSSGQGGTGELFF. The CDR3 DNA follows: TGTGCCAGCAGCTCCGGACAGGGCGGCACCGGGGAGCTGTTTTTT. The full variable domain, rest sourced from reference TRBV7-6 and TRBJ2-2, is GAGVSQSPRYKVTKRGQDVALRCDPISGHVSLYWYRQALGQGPEFLTYFNYEAQQDKSGLPNDRFSAERPEGSISTLTIQRTEQRDSAMYRCASSSGQGGTGELFFGEGSRLTVL.

The rearrangement uses TRBV14 and TRBJ2-1; D is perhaps TRBD1 or TRBD2 (6 bases each). V lost 4 bases, J lost 4 bases, and 17 bases lay in between. The germline V gene has CDR1 SGHDN and CDR2 FVKESK. The length of the CDR3 is 16 residues. For the CDR3, the DNA is TGTGCCAGCAGCCGACGAGGGGGGATGGTGTACAATGAGCAGTTCTTC. This gives the protein CASSRRGGMVYNEQFF. The complete variable domain, with remaining parts taken from reference TRBV14 and TRBJ2-1, reads EAGVTQFPSHSVIEKGQTVTLRCDPISGHDNLYWYRRVMGKEIKFLLHFVKESKQDESGMPNNRFLAERTGGTYSTLKVQPAELEDSGVYFCASSRRGGMVYNEQFFGPGTRLTVL.

This chain links TRBV27 with TRBJ2-1; 12 bases fit TRBD1. This CDR3 has 16 residues. V lost 6 bases, J lost 7 bases, and 10 bases stayed unmatched. CDR1 MNHEY and CDR2 SMNVEV come from the germline V gene (reference sequence). The CDR3, as DNA: TGTGCCAGCAGACTTCCCGGGACAGGGGGCCTAAATGAGCAGTTCTTC. It encodes CASRLPGTGGLNEQFF.

The chain employs TRBV27 and TRBJ2-1; TRBD2 aligns across 14 bases. The germline V gene has CDR1 MNHEY and CDR2 SMNVEV (reference sequence). Trimming at V came to 6 bases and at J to 4 bases, leaving 8 bases not matched to a gene. This CDR3 spans 17 amino acids. The chain's CDR3 is CASRFLGLAGVYNEQFF. For the CDR3, the DNA is TGTGCCAGCAGGTTTTTGGGACTAGCGGGAGTTTACAATGAGCAGTTCTTC.

This clone came up once. V and J are TRBV10-2 and TRBJ2-5, with D hard to call. Trimming pared 5 bases from V and 5 bases from J, leaving 12 bases between. The CDR3 covers 13 residues. The germline CDR1 and CDR2 sequences are WSHSY and SAAADI. This CDR3 is CASSPGPQETQYF. CDR3 DNA sequence: TGCGCCAGCAGTCCCGGGCCCCAGGAGACCCAGTACTTC.

This clone was counted a single time. The V and J genes are TRBV1 and TRBJ2-7; TRBD2, the table's D call, lacks a check against the DNA. TRBV1 is a listed pseudogene. The CDR3 covers 12 residues. The DNA of the CDR3 is TGCACTAATCCCGGGAGAACCTACGAGCAGTACTTC. Translated: CTNPGRTYEQYF.

This clone came up once. The chain uses TRBV25-1 and TRBJ2-6; the D is unclear. This CDR3 spans 13 amino acids. V was pared by 8 bases and J by 1 base, with 6 bases between. Germline V gene data show CDR1 as MGHDK and CDR2 as SYGVNS. The CDR3 is CASQVSGANVLTF. Written as DNA, the CDR3 is TGTGCCAGCCAAGTATCTGGGGCCAACGTCCTGACTTTC.

The rearrangement joins TRBV5-1 to TRBJ2-7; D gene ambiguous. Trimming shortened V by 2 bases and J by 0 bases, and 15 bases separated the two germline ends. The V gene's germline CDR1 is SGHRS and CDR2 YFSETQ. The CDR3 sequence is 16 residues long. The CDR3 bases are TGCGCCAGCAGCTTTGGGTCGCAACTGAGCTCCTACGAGCAGTACTTC. It yields the protein CASSFGSQLSSYEQYF.

The CDR3 protein is CASGGQGGAGANVLTF. The CDR3 DNA follows: TGCGCCAGCGGGGGACAGGGTGGGGCTGGGGCCAACGTCCTGACTTTC. This sequence joins TRBV4-1 and TRBJ2-6; TRBD1 matches 9 bases. With V trimmed by 8 bases and J by 2 bases, 7 bases remained unmatched. The CDR3 is 16 amino acids. CDR1 and CDR2 from the germline V gene are MGHRA and YSYEKL.

The table lists this clone with a count of one. The V call is TRBV19, the J call TRBJ2-1, with TRBD2 matching over 7 bases. CDR1 LNHDA and CDR2 SQIVND come from the germline V gene (reference sequence). The CDR3 length is 15 residues. J lost 1 base, V lost 5 bases, and 5 bases had no gene match. The CDR3 DNA follows: TGTGCCAGTAGTCCGACTAGCATTTCCTACAATGAGCAGTTCTTC. Translated, it gives CASSPTSISYNEQFF.

The chain is built from TRBV7-2 and TRBJ2-3; no definite D call. Germline assignment: CDR1 SGHTA and CDR2 FQGNSA. V shed 0 bases and J shed 4 bases, with 8 bases lying between them. There are 14 residues in the CDR3. CDR3 sequence: CASSLARQADTQYF. The CDR3 DNA follows: TGTGCCAGCAGCTTAGCGCGCCAGGCAGATACGCAGTATTTT.

V gene TRBV11-2 combines with J gene TRBJ1-2; tentatively, D is TRBD1 (5 bases). From germline, CDR1 is SGHAT and CDR2 FQNNGV. This CDR3 contains 14 residues. The ends were cut back, 1 base at V and 3 bases at J, with 9 bases in the middle. Written as DNA, the CDR3 is TGTGCCAGCAGCTTAGGGGGCTGGGACTATGGCTACACCTTC. Amino acids: CASSLGGWDYGYTF.

J is TRBJ2-3 and V is TRBV19, with 12 bases that match TRBD2. V shed 6 bases and J 1 base; nucleotides not matched to a gene: 14. The CDR3 contains 19 residues. CDR1 LNHDA and CDR2 SQIVND come from the germline V gene (reference sequence). In nucleotides, the CDR3 is TGTGCCAGTAGCCTCCTAGCGGGAGGGCCCTCGGTTGGCACAGATACGCAGTATTTT. This translates into CASSLLAGGPSVGTDTQYF.

V is TRBV10-3 and J is TRBJ2-5; D is ambiguous. Per the germline V gene, CDR1 is ENHRY and CDR2 is SYGVKD. The length of the CDR3 is 14 residues. The V end lost 4 bases, the J end lost 5 bases, and 14 bases lay between the germline ends. The CDR3 sequence is CAISGVWDGETQYF. The CDR3 coding sequence is TGTGCCATCAGTGGGGTTTGGGATGGGGAGACCCAGTACTTC.

The chain couples TRBV5-4 to TRBJ2-4; D is ambiguous. Trimming shortened V by 0 bases and J by 4 bases, and 11 bases separated the two germline ends. The CDR3 is 15 amino acids. Germline-derived CDR1 and CDR2 are SGHNT and YYREEE (reference sequence). CDR3 residues: CASSLDTDGKNIQYF. Written as DNA, the CDR3 is TGTGCCAGCAGCTTGGATACGGACGGGAAAAACATTCAGTACTTC.

This rearrangement joins TRBV5-4 to TRBJ1-1; perhaps TRBD1 as D (5 bases). The germline CDR1 and CDR2 sequences are SGHNT and YYREEE (reference sequence). The CDR3 covers 15 residues. Trimming removed 9 bases at V and 0 bases at J, with 18 bases between. This chain's CDR3 is CATLRQGGVNTEAFF. CDR3 nucleotides: TGTGCCACCCTAAGGCAGGGAGGGGTGAACACTGAAGCTTTCTTT.

The DNA of the CDR3 is TGCGCCAGCAGTGTCGCAGGTGATGGCTACACCTTC. This codes for CASSVAGDGYTF. The rearrangement links TRBV10-2 to TRBJ1-2; D ambiguous. With 4 bases removed from V and 6 bases from J, the gap between germline ends came to 9 bases. Germline CDR1 and CDR2: WSHSY and SAAADI. This CDR3 is built from 12 residues.

The chain couples TRBV2 to TRBJ2-7, with 8 nucleotides matching TRBD1. Trimming at V came to 6 bases and at J to 6 bases, leaving 10 bases not matched to a gene. The length of the CDR3 is 14 residues. Germline V gene data show CDR1 as SNHLY and CDR2 as FYNNEI. DNA of the CDR3: TGTGCCAGCAGCAGTCGGACAGGGCCAGGCGAGCAGTACTTC. Encoded protein: CASSSRTGPGEQYF.

The rearrangement links TRBV18 to TRBJ2-1, with 13 nucleotides matching TRBD2. The germline CDR1 and CDR2 sequences are KGHSH and LQKENI. This CDR3 spans 18 amino acids. The V and J ends lost 2 bases and 6 bases, in that order; junction bases with no gene match: 10. CDR3 DNA sequence: TGTGCCAGCTCACCATCTGGACTAGCGGGAGCCGGGAGCAATGAGCAGTTCTTC. Translation gives CASSPSGLAGAGSNEQFF.

The rearrangement joins TRBV25-1 to TRBJ1-3, with unresolved D. The V end was cut by 6 bases, the J end by 4 bases, with 10 bases between. Germline loops: CDR1 MGHDK, CDR2 SYGVNS. The CDR3 covers 13 residues. Here the CDR3 DNA reads TGTGCCAGCAGGGTTTTTACAGGAAACACCATATATTTT. Translation: CASRVFTGNTIYF.

V usage is TRBV11-3 and J usage is TRBJ2-1; the D is unclear. The V end was cut by 6 bases, the J end by 6 bases, with 12 bases between. There are 13 residues in the CDR3. Germline loops: CDR1 SGHNT, CDR2 YENEEA. The CDR3 region is CASRGISSNEQFF. CDR3 DNA: TGTGCCAGCAGGGGAATAAGTAGCAATGAGCAGTTCTTC.

This chain links TRBV5-1 with TRBJ2-7; D is tentatively TRBD1 or TRBD2 (5 bases each). Trimming left V 4 bases short and J 2 bases short, with 10 bases between. CDR1 SGHRS and CDR2 YFSETQ come from the germline V gene. The CDR3 runs to 13 residues. The CDR3 DNA follows: TGCGCCAGCAGCGAGAGGGACCCCTACGAGCAGTACTTC. Protein sequence: CASSERDPYEQYF.

This CDR3 reads CASSGSSTTDTYEQYF. The CDR3 coding sequence is TGTGCCAGCAGCGGAAGTTCCACTACAGATACCTACGAGCAGTACTTC. This chain connects TRBV28 to TRBJ2-7; D is undetermined. The CDR3 sequence is 16 residues long. Between the trimmed V and J ends, which lost 6 bases and 2 bases, there was a span of 20 bases. The germline V gene has CDR1 MDHEN and CDR2 SYDVKM. The complete variable domain, with remaining parts taken from reference TRBV28 and TRBJ2-7, reads DVKVTQSSRYLVKRTGEKVFLECVQDMDHENMFWYRQDPGLGLRLIYFSYDVKMKEKGDIPEGYSVSREKKERFSLILESASTNQTSMYLCASSGSSTTDTYEQYFGPGTRLTVT.

The gene calls are TRBV4-3 and TRBJ2-3; 9 bases fit TRBD2. Germline V lookup: CDR1 LGHNA, CDR2 YSLEER. CDR3 length: 19 amino acids. V shed 9 bases, J shed 4 bases, and the junction held 23 bases outside the gene matches. The CDR3 loop is CARIGTDNLTGTSPDTQYF. The CDR3 nucleotides are TGCGCCAGGATAGGGACAGACAATTTGACCGGGACTAGCCCAGATACGCAGTATTTT.

The chain joins TRBV6-5 to TRBJ2-7, with TRBD1 matching over 8 bases. The CDR3 has 15 amino acids. Per germline, CDR1 MNHEY and CDR2 SVGAGI. The trim removed 4 bases at V and 2 bases at J, leaving 7 bases unmatched. DNA of the CDR3: TGTGCCAGCAGTTCACCGGGACAGGCCGCCTACGAGCAGTACTTC. Its translation is CASSSPGQAAYEQYF.